This is a list of T cell receptor beta chains from one sample in a study of blood T cell repertoires in COVID-19. Method: immunoSEQ multiplex PCR; TCRdb's copy keeps in-frame clones and lacks some. The sample holds hundreds of thousands of clones, around 90% seen once. Sample: PBMCs or T cells enriched from blood (not recorded which). These receptors originate from a woman aged 45-60 years who had recovered from COVID-19. Each CDR3 is given with its conserved first and last residue. D genes are given only for firm matches. Only part of the rows carry a size: once, few, many, or a class if the clone is expanded.

TGTGCCAGCAGCGTTCCTCGACAGGGGGCAACAGATACGCAGTATTTT CASSVPRQGATDTQYF 16 TRBJ2-3 - TRBV5-4 TRBD1
TGTGCCAGCAGCAGGACGACAGGGGGCCTTCACTATGGCTACACCTTC CASSRTTGGLHYGYTF 16 TRBJ1-2 - TRBV27 TRBD1
TGTGCCAGCAAGCACCCGGGTCCGGAGTACGAGCAGTACTTC CASKHPGPEYEQYF 14 TRBJ2-7 few TRBV2 -
TGTGCCTGGACAGGGGGAGAGACCCAGTACTTC CAWTGGETQYF 11 TRBJ2-5 - TRBV30 TRBD1
TGTGCCAGCAGTGAAAAGGGGCTGGGATTCCCCGGAGTTTCTAGCACAGATACGCAGTATTTT CASSEKGLGFPGVSSTDTQYF 21 TRBJ2-3 - TRBV2 -
TGTGCCAGCAGTTACTCACAGGGGGCGGACGGCTACACCTTC CASSYSQGADGYTF 14 TRBJ1-2 - TRBV6-2/TRBV6-3 TRBD1
TGTGCCAGCAGCCCCTCACTCTATTCCAATGAGCAGTTCTTC CASSPSLYSNEQFF 14 TRBJ2-1 - TRBV7-2 -
TGTGCCACCAGAAGGGGCGGGAGTGGGGAGACCCAGTACTTC CATRRGGSGETQYF 14 TRBJ2-5 - TRBV7-2 TRBD2
TGTGCCAGCAGCTTATCGGTCGATGATACAGGGGTAGGTTACGAGCAGTACTTC CASSLSVDDTGVGYEQYF 18 TRBJ2-7 - TRBV7-8 TRBD1
TGTGCCAGCACGAGTTGGAACACTGAAGCTTTCTTT CASTSWNTEAFF 12 TRBJ1-1 - TRBV7-8 -
TGTGCCAGCAGTGACTCGGCAGGGGAGACCCAGTACTTC CASSDSAGETQYF 13 TRBJ2-5 - TRBV6-4 -
TGTGCCAGTAGTATTAAAGCTCATGCGAACACCGGGGAGCTGTTTTTT CASSIKAHANTGELFF 16 TRBJ2-2 - TRBV19 -
TGTGCCAGCAGTAACCTCGACGGGGGGCGCGTGACCTACGAGCAGTACTTC CASSNLDGGRVTYEQYF 17 TRBJ2-7 - TRBV28 -
TGTGCCATCGGGCAGGGGGCCGGCACTGAAGCTTTCTTT CAIGQGAGTEAFF 13 TRBJ1-1 - TRBV10-3 TRBD1
TGTGCCTGGAGTGGGACATCTCTAGCCAAAAACATTCAGTACTTC CAWSGTSLAKNIQYF 15 TRBJ2-4 - TRBV30 -
TGTGCCAGCAGCTTTCTTGGACTAGCGGAGAACACAGATACGCAGTATTTT CASSFLGLAENTDTQYF 17 TRBJ2-3 - TRBV7-3 TRBD2
TGTGCCAGCAGTTTAACCCAGACAGGGGTGAATGGCTACACCTTC CASSLTQTGVNGYTF 15 TRBJ1-2 - TRBV28 TRBD1